One and the same sample provided the 22 T cell receptor beta chains below, sequenced in a study of CD8 T cells in Susac syndrome. An input of about 0.5 to 1 ug of RNA was subjected to reverse transcription using random hexamers. TCRdb processed the immunoSEQ multiplex PCR reads anew with MiXCR; each CDR3 protein has one entry. The sample has about 140,000 distinct CDR3 sequences, approximately 95% seen once. Sequenced sample: CD4+ T cells from PBMCs. The source of these receptors is a human donor with Susac syndrome.

This clonotype came up once. V and J are TRBV6-1 and TRBJ2-7; perhaps TRBD1 as D (6 bases). This CDR3 comprises 17 residues. Germline CDR1 MNHNS, CDR2 SASEGT. Trimming took off 6 bases at V and 2 bases at J, with 23 bases between the two ends. This CDR3 is CASSHQNPQGHAYEQYF. CDR3 in DNA: TGTGCCAGCAGCCATCAAAATCCACAGGGACATGCCTACGAGCAGTACTTC.

The CDR3 DNA reads as TGTGCCAGCGCAGACGGCAGCCTCTCACCCCTCCACTTT. Its protein product is CASADGSLSPLHF. The V call is TRBV19, the J call TRBJ1-6; D remains ambiguous. The CDR3 consists of 13 residues. Germline V gene lookup returns CDR1 LNHDA and CDR2 SQIVND (reference sequence). V was clipped by 9 bases and J by 10 bases, with 16 bases between them.

The CDR3: CSARIGGSYNEQFF. CDR3 in DNA: TGCAGTGCTAGAATCGGAGGCTCCTACAATGAGCAGTTCTTC. This chain connects TRBV20-1 to TRBJ2-1; the D gene is possibly TRBD2 (5 bases). This CDR3 region has 14 residues. The V gene lost 2 bases and the J gene lost 0 bases, with 8 bases spanning the gap. CDR1 and CDR2 from the germline V gene are DFQATT and SNEGSKA (reference sequence).

The gene calls are TRBV30 and TRBJ2-7; D perhaps matches TRBD2 (5 bases). The germline V and J ends were trimmed by 4 bases and 7 bases, with 23 bases remaining between them. Germline loops: CDR1 GTSNPN, CDR2 SVGIG (reference sequence). The length of the CDR3 is 15 residues. The CDR3 bases are TGTGCCTGGATCCCTAAGGATATCAGGCCGGGGGAGCAGTACTTC. Translation: CAWIPKDIRPGEQYF.

This sequence joins TRBV3-1 and TRBJ2-7; D is undetermined. The V gene lost 8 bases and the J gene lost 5 bases, with 10 bases spanning the gap. The CDR3 covers 11 residues. Germline V gene lookup returns CDR1 LGHDT and CDR2 YNNKEL (reference sequence). CDR3 DNA: TGTGCCAGCGGCAGGTACCACGAGCAGTACTTC. Translating gives CASGRYHEQYF.

V usage is TRBV13 and J usage is TRBJ2-3, with 7 bases lining up with TRBD2. CDR1 PRHDT and CDR2 FYEKMQ come from the germline V gene (reference sequence). The CDR3 has 15 amino acids. The V gene end was trimmed by 4 bases and the J gene end by 6 bases; junction bases not matched to a gene: 10. The CDR3 sequence is CASSSVAGAGDTQYF. Here the CDR3 DNA reads TGTGCCAGCAGCTCGGTTGCGGGAGCGGGGGATACGCAGTATTTT.

Here the CDR3 DNA reads TGTGCCAGCAGTGAATATACCGGGAGGGCCCACAATGAGCAGTTCTTC. Its protein is CASSEYTGRAHNEQFF. The rearrangement joins TRBV25-1 to TRBJ2-1; 8 bases match TRBD2. V trimming: 0 bases; J trimming: 5 bases; junction bases outside the gene matches: 6. In germline, CDR1 is MGHDK, CDR2 SYGVNS. This CDR3 contains 16 residues. Based on the CDR3 plus reference TRBV25-1 and TRBJ2-1, the full variable domain is EADIYQTPRYLVIGTGKKITLECSQTMGHDKMYWYQQDPGMELHLIHYSYGVNSTEKGDLSSESTVSRIRTEHFPLTLESARPSHTSQYLCASSEYTGRAHNEQFFGPGTRLTVL.

The chain is built from TRBV14 and TRBJ2-3; D uncertain. The length of the CDR3 is 12 residues. The V end lost 2 bases, the J end lost 6 bases, and 6 bases lay between the germline ends. Germline CDR1 is SGHDN and CDR2 is FVKESK. The CDR3 sequence is CASSQTRDTQYF. CDR3 DNA: TGTGCCAGCAGCCAAACTCGGGATACGCAGTATTTT. Full variable domain (remainder filled in from reference TRBV14 and TRBJ2-3): EAGVTQFPSHSVIEKGQTVTLRCDPISGHDNLYWYRRVMGKEIKFLLHFVKESKQDESGMPNNRFLAERTGGTYSTLKVQPAELEDSGVYFCASSQTRDTQYFGPGTRLTVL.

The chain joins TRBV20-1 to TRBJ2-5; D is uncertain. From germline, CDR1 is DFQATT and CDR2 SNEGSKA (reference sequence). The CDR3 is 12 residues long. Trimming took off 3 bases at V and 5 bases at J, with 10 bases between the two ends. The CDR3 region is CSASEDGETQYF. The CDR3 bases are TGCAGTGCTAGCGAGGACGGGGAGACCCAGTACTTC.

The chain employs TRBV19 and TRBJ1-3; 7 positions agree with TRBD1. The CDR3 loop spans 13 amino acids. Germline CDR1 is LNHDA and CDR2 is SQIVND (reference sequence). V lost 10 bases, J lost 3 bases, and 6 bases stayed unmatched. The CDR3 nucleotides are TGTGCCACCGCGGGACAGCTTGGAAACACCATATATTTT. Protein sequence: CATAGQLGNTIYF.

This sequence joins TRBV29-1 and TRBJ1-5; D is unclear. V lost 6 bases and J lost 4, with 13 bases in between. Per germline, CDR1 SQVTM and CDR2 ANQGSEA. The CDR3 sequence is 13 residues long. CDR3 protein: CSVRLQPNQPQHF. CDR3 DNA sequence: TGCAGCGTCCGGCTACAGCCAAATCAGCCCCAGCATTTT.

V and J are TRBV12-3 or TRBV12-4 and TRBJ1-2; D is perhaps TRBD1 (5 bases). Deletions cut 8 bases from V and 1 base from J, with 14 bases between. This CDR3 contains 14 residues. CDR3 loop: CASSLWQGNYGYTF. The CDR3 DNA is TGTGCCAGCTCCCTGTGGCAGGGTAACTATGGCTACACCTTC.

The chain has TRBV7-2 and TRBJ2-3; TRBD1 or TRBD2 may be the D gene (5 bases each). The CDR3 has 16 amino acids. The germline V gene has CDR1 SGHTA and CDR2 FQGNSA. Trimming left V 5 bases short and J 4 bases short, with 19 bases between. The CDR3 DNA reads TGTGCCAGCAGCCTCAGCCCGGGACGAGGAGCAGATACGCAGTATTTT. It is translated as CASSLSPGRGADTQYF.

The V call is TRBV20-1, the J call TRBJ2-4; 10 nucleotides line up with TRBD1. This CDR3 has 12 residues. In germline, CDR1 is DFQATT, CDR2 SNEGSKA (reference sequence). CDR3 amino acids: CSTPGQGNIQYF. CDR3 nucleotides: TGCAGCACACCGGGACAGGGGAACATTCAGTACTTC.

The gene calls are TRBV11-1 and TRBJ2-7, with D perhaps given as TRBD1 or TRBD2 (5 bases each). The germline V and J ends were trimmed by 5 bases and 1 base, with 12 bases remaining between them. The CDR3 is 14 amino acids. Per germline, CDR1 SGHAT and CDR2 FQDESV (reference sequence). Written as DNA, the CDR3 is TGTGCCAGCAGCCCGGGACCACAATCCTACGAGCAGTACTTC. This translates into CASSPGPQSYEQYF. Full variable domain (rest looked up from reference TRBV11-1 and TRBJ2-7): EAEVAQSPRYKITEKSQAVAFWCDPISGHATLYWYRQILGQGPELLVQFQDESVVDDSQLPKDRFSAERLKGVDSTLKIQPAELGDSAMYLCASSPGPQSYEQYFGPGTRLTVT.

The chain carries TRBV11-1 and TRBJ2-5; TRBD2 matches 11 bases. J lost 5 bases, V lost 3 bases, and 8 bases had no gene match. CDR3 size: 16 residues. CDR1 SGHAT and CDR2 FQDESV come from the germline V gene (reference sequence). CDR3 sequence (DNA): TGTGCCAGCAGCTTGATCCTAGCGGGAGGCGTTGAGACCCAGTACTTC. Amino acids: CASSLILAGGVETQYF.

This clonotype has a handful of counts. The chain is built from TRBV7-2 and TRBJ2-1; maybe TRBD1 (7 bases). With 1 base removed from V and 4 bases from J, the gap between germline ends came to 11 bases. Germline CDR1 SGHTA, CDR2 FQGNSA. CDR3 length equals 15 residues. The CDR3 DNA sequence: TGTGCCAGCAGCTTAGGGCAGGGGGGTTACAATGAGCAGTTCTTC. Its translation is CASSLGQGGYNEQFF.

The gene calls are TRBV5-4 and TRBJ1-6; no definite D call. The ends were cut back, 4 bases at V and 10 bases at J, with 15 bases in the middle. This CDR3 is 14 amino acids long. The germline V gene encodes CDR1 SGHNT and CDR2 YYREEE (reference sequence). As DNA, the CDR3 is TGTGCCAGCAGCCATGGAGGCATGGGGTCACCCCTCCACTTT. Amino acids: CASSHGGMGSPLHF.

The CDR3 DNA reads as TGTGCCAGCAGCTTGGGGCAGACCCGCTACGAGCAGTACTTC. Translating it yields CASSLGQTRYEQYF. The rearrangement uses TRBV7-6 and TRBJ2-7; tentative D call: TRBD1 (5 bases). The V and J ends lost 3 bases and 3 bases respectively, with 12 bases between them. In germline, CDR1 is SGHVS, CDR2 FNYEAQ. The CDR3 is 14 amino acids. The whole variable domain, filled in from reference TRBV7-6 and TRBJ2-7, reads GAGVSQSPRYKVTKRGQDVALRCDPISGHVSLYWYRQALGQGPEFLTYFNYEAQQDKSGLPNDRFSAERPEGSISTLTIQRTEQRDSAMYRCASSLGQTRYEQYFGPGTRLTVT.

This chain links TRBV4-2 with TRBJ1-2; 8 positions agree with TRBD1. CDR3 length: 16 residues. Looked up from germline, CDR1 is LGHNA and CDR2 is YNFKEQ. V shed 0 bases, J shed 5 bases, and the junction held 8 bases outside the gene matches. CDR3 in amino acids: CASSQDPGTGPYGYTF. For the CDR3, the DNA is TGTGCCAGCAGCCAAGATCCCGGGACAGGACCATATGGCTACACCTTC.

The rearrangement links TRBV6-5 to TRBJ2-6, with D possibly called TRBD1 or TRBD2 (5 bases each). This CDR3 comprises 15 residues. V was clipped by 2 bases and J by 2 bases, with 7 bases between them. CDR1 is MNHEY and CDR2 is SVGAGI in the germline V gene. The CDR3 DNA reads TGTGCCAGCAGTTACGAGGGGACTGGGGCCAACGTCCTGACTTTC. Protein sequence: CASSYEGTGANVLTF.

This rearrangement joins TRBV20-1 to TRBJ2-6, with D uncertain. Trimming stripped 6 bases from V and 0 bases from J, with 9 bases between. The germline gives CDR1 DFQATT, CDR2 SNEGSKA (reference sequence). The CDR3 is 14 residues long. Here the CDR3 reads CSAITVSGANVLTF. CDR3 bases: TGCAGTGCGATTACAGTCTCTGGGGCCAACGTCCTGACTTTC.